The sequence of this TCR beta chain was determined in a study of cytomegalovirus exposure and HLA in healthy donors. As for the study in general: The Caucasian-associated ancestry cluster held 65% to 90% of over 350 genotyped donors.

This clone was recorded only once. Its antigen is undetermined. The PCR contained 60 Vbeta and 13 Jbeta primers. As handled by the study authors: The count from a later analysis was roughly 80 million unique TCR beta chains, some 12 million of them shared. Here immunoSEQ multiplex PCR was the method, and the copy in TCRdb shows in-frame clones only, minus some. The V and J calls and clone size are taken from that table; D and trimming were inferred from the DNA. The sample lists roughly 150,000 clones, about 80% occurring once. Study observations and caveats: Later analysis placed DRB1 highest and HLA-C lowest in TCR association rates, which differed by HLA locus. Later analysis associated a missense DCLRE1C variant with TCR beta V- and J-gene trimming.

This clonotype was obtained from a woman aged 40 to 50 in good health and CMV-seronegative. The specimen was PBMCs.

In DNA, the CDR3 is TGCGCCAGCAGTGAGTCCGACAGGGGGCACGAAGCTTTCTTT. Translated, it gives CASSESDRGHEAFF. The chain recombines TRBV10-1 with TRBJ1-1, with TRBD1 matching 10 bases. J lost 8 bases, V lost 0 bases, and 3 bases had no gene match. Germline V gives CDR1 WNHNN, CDR2 SYGVQD (reference sequence). This CDR3 is 14 amino acids long.